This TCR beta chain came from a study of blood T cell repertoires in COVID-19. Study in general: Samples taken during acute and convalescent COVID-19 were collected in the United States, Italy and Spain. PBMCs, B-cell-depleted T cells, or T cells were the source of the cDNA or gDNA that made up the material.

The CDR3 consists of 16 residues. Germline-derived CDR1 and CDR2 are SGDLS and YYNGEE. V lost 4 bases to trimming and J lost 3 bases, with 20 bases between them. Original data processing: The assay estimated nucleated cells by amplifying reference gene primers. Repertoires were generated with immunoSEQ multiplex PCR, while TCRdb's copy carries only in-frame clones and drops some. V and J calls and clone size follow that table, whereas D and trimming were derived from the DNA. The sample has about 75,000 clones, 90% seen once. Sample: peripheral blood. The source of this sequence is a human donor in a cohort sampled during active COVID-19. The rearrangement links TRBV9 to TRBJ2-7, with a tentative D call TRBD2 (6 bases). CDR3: CASSPPEGEPDYEQYF. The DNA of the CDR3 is TGTGCCAGCAGCCCCCCGGAGGGAGAGCCAGACTACGAGCAGTACTTC.